A single sample gave rise to the 29 T cell receptor beta chains below, sequenced in a study of blood T cell repertoires in COVID-19. Repertoires were generated with immunoSEQ multiplex PCR, while TCRdb's copy carries only in-frame clones and drops some. Here the sample spans about 150,000 clones, 85% to 90% being singletons. The material sequenced was peripheral blood. Source of these receptors: a man aged 18 to 30 with COVID-19, enrolled during active disease.

This clone was seen once. The rearrangement joins TRBV9 to TRBJ1-6, with 7 nucleotides matching TRBD1. Germline CDR1 reads SGDLS; CDR2 reads YYNGEE. This CDR3 has 15 amino acids. V was clipped by 4 bases and J by 7 bases; unmatched bases: 8. The CDR3 region has the DNA TGTGCCAGCAGCTCCACCGGGACAGCGAATTCACCCCTCCACTTT. Protein sequence: CASSSTGTANSPLHF.

The genes are TRBV30 and TRBJ2-7; 7 bases align to TRBD2. V was clipped by 3 bases and J by 2 bases; unmatched bases: 4. Germline V lookup: CDR1 GTSNPN, CDR2 SVGIG (reference sequence). The CDR3 spans 13 residues. CDR3 loop: CAWSLAVTYEQYF. The CDR3 DNA reads TGTGCCTGGAGCCTAGCGGTAACCTACGAGCAGTACTTC.

This clone was seen a handful of times. The genes are TRBV2 and TRBJ1-3; possible D gene TRBD1, 5 bases. V was trimmed by 8 bases and J by 0 bases, leaving 11 bases between them. Germline V gene data show CDR1 as SNHLY and CDR2 as FYNNEI. The CDR3 runs 14 residues. The CDR3 sequence is CASRPDISGNTIYF. Here the CDR3 DNA reads TGTGCCAGCCGTCCGGACATCTCTGGAAACACCATATATTTT.

V usage is TRBV7-8 and J usage is TRBJ2-7, with TRBD1 as a possible D gene (6 bases). Trimming stripped 3 bases from V and 1 base from J, with 10 bases between. This CDR3 has 14 residues. Germline V gene data show CDR1 as SGHVS and CDR2 as FQNEAQ. For the CDR3, the DNA is TGTGCCAGCAGCTTGACAAGGGGGTCCTACGAGCAGTACTTC. It yields the protein CASSLTRGSYEQYF.

This sequence joins TRBV28 and TRBJ2-1; possibly TRBD2 for D (5 bases). Germline CDR1 reads MDHEN; CDR2 reads SYDVKM. V lost 2 bases and J 4 bases, leaving 9 bases between the germline ends. The CDR3 sequence is 14 residues long. The CDR3 DNA follows: TGTGCCAGCAGTTTAGACGGGGAATACAATGAGCAGTTCTTC. This encodes CASSLDGEYNEQFF. Full variable domain (remainder filled in from reference TRBV28 and TRBJ2-1): DVKVTQSSRYLVKRTGEKVFLECVQDMDHENMFWYRQDPGLGLRLIYFSYDVKMKEKGDIPEGYSVSREKKERFSLILESASTNQTSMYLCASSLDGEYNEQFFGPGTRLTVL.

This clone was picked up a small number of times. This sequence joins TRBV6-5 and TRBJ2-1; tentative D call: TRBD1 (6 bases). The CDR3 is made up of 14 amino acids. Germline lookup yields CDR1 MNHEY and CDR2 SVGAGI. V lost 6 bases, J lost 6 bases, and 15 bases lay in between. CDR3: CASRARTEPNEQFF. CDR3 nucleotide sequence: TGTGCCAGCAGGGCCCGGACAGAGCCCAATGAGCAGTTCTTC.

The chain joins TRBV4-3 to TRBJ2-2; no clear D gene. The germline V gene has CDR1 LGHNA and CDR2 YSLEER. The CDR3 is 14 amino acids. The V and J ends lost 4 bases and 1 base respectively, with 7 bases between them. The CDR3 loop is CASSPRQNTGELFF. DNA for the CDR3: TGCGCCAGCAGCCCTCGACAGAACACCGGGGAGCTGTTTTTT.

This sequence joins TRBV30 and TRBJ1-2, with 8 nucleotides matching TRBD1. The J segment lost 4 bases and the V segment lost 7 bases, leaving 8 bases of the junction unmatched. The germline CDR1 and CDR2 sequences are GTSNPN and SVGIG (reference sequence). The CDR3 has 13 amino acids. The CDR3 sequence is CASGTGITYGYTF. The CDR3 bases are TGTGCCTCCGGGACAGGCATCACCTATGGCTACACCTTC.

In its sample, this clone is medium-sized. V usage is TRBV3-1 (or the pseudogene TRBV3-2) and J usage is TRBJ2-1, with 11 bases that match TRBD1. This CDR3 has 16 residues. With V trimmed by 3 bases and J by 5 bases, 6 bases remained unmatched. The V gene's germline CDR1 is LGHDT and CDR2 YNNKEL (reference sequence). This CDR3 is CASSHRGQGAHNEQFF. CDR3 coding DNA: TGTGCCAGCAGCCACCGAGGACAGGGGGCCCACAATGAGCAGTTCTTC.

The chain couples TRBV5-6 to TRBJ2-7, with TRBD2 identical over 9 bases. The germline CDR1 and CDR2 sequences are SGHDT and YYEEEE. Losses at the gene ends were 3 bases for V and 4 bases for J; bases not matched to a gene: 11. This CDR3 region has 16 residues. CDR3 bases: TGTGCCAGCAGCTCCGGACTAGCGCCACCTGTGTACGAGCAGTACTTC. Protein: CASSSGLAPPVYEQYF.

The J gene is TRBJ2-3, the V gene TRBV29-1; 7 nucleotides agree with TRBD1. From germline, CDR1 is SQVTM and CDR2 ANQGSEA. The CDR3 has 13 residues. The V segment lost 7 bases and the J segment 5 bases; nucleotides outside the gene matches: 9. The DNA for the CDR3 is TGCAGCGCAAGGGGGCTACTTCAAGATACGCAGTATTTT. This translates into CSARGLLQDTQYF.

This clone was seen just once. The chain recombines TRBV4-1 with TRBJ2-1; the match to TRBD2 covers 12 bases. Trimming at V came to 2 bases and at J to 5 bases, leaving 13 bases not matched to a gene. The CDR3 is made up of 19 amino acids. CDR1 and CDR2 from the germline V gene are MGHRA and YSYEKL. The CDR3 sequence is CASSQLVASGRGGHNEQFF. DNA for the CDR3: TGCGCCAGCAGCCAACTCGTTGCTAGCGGGAGGGGGGGGCACAATGAGCAGTTCTTC.

The V gene is TRBV29-1, the J gene TRBJ2-7, with D perhaps matching TRBD2 (6 bases). Germline CDR1 is SQVTM and CDR2 is ANQGSEA. The CDR3 is 14 amino acids. V dropped 0 bases and J dropped 3 bases, with 12 bases sitting between them. Here the CDR3 DNA reads TGCAGCGTTGAAGAGAGGGCGGGGATCTACGAGCAGTACTTC. Translation: CSVEERAGIYEQYF.

This chain uses TRBV18 with TRBJ2-3; 14 bases are a match to TRBD2. The CDR3 is 17 amino acids. Unmatched junction bases numbered 5, after V lost 5 bases and J lost 1 base. Germline CDR1 KGHSH, CDR2 LQKENI. CDR3 DNA: TGTGCCAGCTCAGGCGGGACTAGCGGGAGTGGCACAGATACGCAGTATTTT. Translation gives CASSGGTSGSGTDTQYF. The full variable domain, in which reference TRBV18 and TRBJ2-3 provide the parts outside the CDR3, is NAGVMQNPRHLVRRRGQEARLRCSPMKGHSHVYWYRQLPEEGLKFMVYLQKENIIDESGMPKERFSAEFPKEGPSILRIQQVVRGDSAAYFCASSGGTSGSGTDTQYFGPGTRLTVL.

The CDR3 reads CASSVERGRDSYYNEQFF. The CDR3 bases are TGTGCCAGCAGCGTAGAGAGGGGCCGGGACAGCTACTACAATGAGCAGTTCTTC. This chain links TRBV9 with TRBJ2-1; 7 positions match TRBD1. Germline lookup yields CDR1 SGDLS and CDR2 YYNGEE. Trimming at V came to 0 bases and at J to 3 bases, leaving 12 bases not matched to a gene. The CDR3 has 18 residues.

The chain combines TRBV11-2 with TRBJ2-1, with 10 nucleotides matching TRBD2. Losses at the gene ends were 5 bases for V and 4 bases for J; bases not matched to a gene: 11. Germline V gives CDR1 SGHAT, CDR2 FQNNGV. The CDR3 has 17 residues. CDR3 nucleotide sequence: TGTGCCAGCAGCGGCCTCGGCCTGACTAGCGGGTACAATGAGCAGTTCTTC. Translation: CASSGLGLTSGYNEQFF.

The gene calls are TRBV30 and TRBJ2-5; perhaps TRBD2 as D (7 bases). Deletions cut 4 bases from V and 5 bases from J, with 20 bases between. Germline values: CDR1 GTSNPN, CDR2 SVGIG (reference sequence). This CDR3 region has 15 residues. The CDR3 bases are TGTGCCTGGACCTACCGGGGGGCGGAGGCGGAGACCCAGTACTTC. This sequence encodes CAWTYRGAEAETQYF.

The table lists this clone with a few counts. The CDR3 nucleotides are TGTGCCATCGGTCTAGAGCAGTTCTTC. Protein sequence: CAIGLEQFF. The chain has TRBV10-3 and TRBJ2-1, with unresolved D. The V end was cut by 8 bases, the J end by 10 bases, with 6 bases between. Germline CDR1 and CDR2: ENHRY and SYGVKD. The CDR3 totals 9 residues.

The rearrangement links TRBV9 to TRBJ1-2; D is undetermined. The CDR3 spans 15 residues. V lost 0 bases, J lost 4 bases, and 13 bases lay in between. Germline CDR1 is SGDLS and CDR2 is YYNGEE. CDR3 bases: TGTGCCAGCAGCGTAGGTCCGGGATGGGGCTATGGCTACACCTTC. It is translated as CASSVGPGWGYGYTF.

The chain recombines TRBV20-1 with TRBJ1-2; TRBD1 is a possible D gene (6 bases). V lost 6 bases and J lost 6, with 11 bases in between. The germline gives CDR1 DFQATT, CDR2 SNEGSKA (reference sequence). The CDR3 length is 11 residues. The CDR3 nucleotides read TGCAGTGCCCGACAGGAGGATGGCTACACCTTC. It codes for CSARQEDGYTF.

The rearrangement joins TRBV19 to TRBJ2-5; possibly TRBD2 for D (5 bases). V was shortened by 5 bases and J by 5 bases, with 15 bases between the two germline ends. CDR3 length equals 14 residues. In germline, CDR1 is LNHDA, CDR2 SQIVND (reference sequence). CDR3 sequence (DNA): TGTGCCAGTAGTTCACACGCCGGAGGCGAGACCCAGTACTTC. Translating it yields CASSSHAGGETQYF.

The rearrangement uses TRBV28 and TRBJ2-7, with D perhaps TRBD1 (6 bases). Germline CDR1 and CDR2: MDHEN and SYDVKM. This CDR3 is built from 14 residues. The V end lost 7 bases, the J end lost 5 bases, and 18 bases lay between the germline ends. CDR3 protein: CASIDPGDFNEQYF. In DNA, the CDR3 is TGTGCCAGCATCGATCCAGGGGATTTCAACGAGCAGTACTTC. Variable domain in full (rest from reference TRBV28 and TRBJ2-7): DVKVTQSSRYLVKRTGEKVFLECVQDMDHENMFWYRQDPGLGLRLIYFSYDVKMKEKGDIPEGYSVSREKKERFSLILESASTNQTSMYLCASIDPGDFNEQYFGPGTRLTVT.

The chain links TRBV5-5 to TRBJ1-5; D may be TRBD1 (6 bases). The CDR3 runs 15 residues. V shed 3 bases and J shed 3 bases, with 13 bases lying between them. Germline CDR1 is SGHKS and CDR2 is YYEKEE (reference sequence). CDR3 amino acids: CASSSDRFINQPQHF. CDR3 coding DNA: TGTGCCAGCAGCTCCGACAGGTTTATCAATCAGCCCCAGCATTTT.

The V and J genes are TRBV9 and TRBJ2-3; 7 bases fit TRBD1. J gave up 2 bases and V 2 bases, and 5 bases lay outside the gene matches. This CDR3 has 15 amino acids. Germline CDR1 and CDR2: SGDLS and YYNGEE. The CDR3 protein is CASSVTGIPTDTQYF. For the CDR3, the DNA is TGTGCCAGCAGCGTGACAGGGATCCCCACAGATACGCAGTATTTT.

This chain uses TRBV28 with TRBJ2-3; D remains unclear. Germline V gene lookup returns CDR1 MDHEN and CDR2 SYDVKM. The CDR3 contains 13 residues. V lost 2 bases and J lost 4, with 7 bases in between. CDR3 region: CASSLAAPDTQYF. The CDR3 region has the DNA TGTGCCAGCAGTTTAGCGGCCCCAGATACGCAGTATTTT. Full variable domain (remainder filled in from reference TRBV28 and TRBJ2-3): DVKVTQSSRYLVKRTGEKVFLECVQDMDHENMFWYRQDPGLGLRLIYFSYDVKMKEKGDIPEGYSVSREKKERFSLILESASTNQTSMYLCASSLAAPDTQYFGPGTRLTVL.

The chain joins TRBV19 to TRBJ1-1; TRBD1 matches at 8 bases. Unmatched junction bases numbered 6, after V lost 7 bases and J lost 5 bases. The CDR3 is made up of 13 amino acids. Germline V CDR1 and CDR2: LNHDA, SQIVND (reference sequence). The CDR3 region is CASTLDRVTEAFF. The DNA for the CDR3 is TGTGCCAGTACCTTGGACAGGGTGACTGAAGCTTTCTTT. The whole variable domain, filled in from reference TRBV19 and TRBJ1-1, reads DGGITQSPKYLFRKEGQNVTLSCEQNLNHDAMYWYRQDPGQGLRLIYYSQIVNDFQKGDIAEGYSVSREKKESFPLTVTSAQKNPTAFYLCASTLDRVTEAFFGQGTRLTVV.

CDR3 DNA: TGTGCCAGCAGCCACGGGGAGGCAGATACGCAGTATTTT. Its protein is CASSHGEADTQYF. The V and J genes are TRBV6-5 and TRBJ2-3, with D maybe TRBD2 (6 bases). This CDR3 spans 13 amino acids. V dropped 6 bases and J dropped 4 bases, with 11 bases sitting between them. CDR1 is MNHEY and CDR2 is SVGAGI in the germline V gene.

As to this clone: The same CDR3 arises from other DNA sequences in this sample as well. The genes are TRBV13 and TRBJ1-5; the D is unclear. Per germline, CDR1 PRHDT and CDR2 FYEKMQ (reference sequence). The ends were cut back, 0 bases at V and 10 bases at J, with 7 bases in the middle. The CDR3 contains 12 residues. The CDR3 sequence: CASSLGSLPQHF. As DNA, the CDR3 is TGTGCCAGCAGCTTAGGATCTTTACCCCAGCATTTT. Combining the CDR3 with reference TRBV13 and TRBJ1-5 gives the whole variable domain AAGVIQSPRHLIKEKRETATLKCYPIPRHDTVYWYQQGPGQDPQFLISFYEKMQSDKGSIPDRFSAQQFSDYHSELNMSSLELGDSALYFCASSLGSLPQHFGDGTRLSIL.

This clone was observed a single time. This sequence joins TRBV15 and TRBJ2-3, with 10 nucleotides matching TRBD1. V shed 3 bases and J 14 bases; nucleotides not matched to a gene: 2. CDR3 length: 11 residues. The germline CDR1 and CDR2 sequences are LNHNV and YYDKDF (reference sequence). CDR3 in amino acids: CATSRGQGPYF. Here the CDR3 DNA reads TGTGCCACCAGCAGGGGACAGGGGCCGTATTTT.